A single sample is the source of the 19 T cell receptor beta chains below, sequenced in a study of cytomegalovirus exposure and HLA in healthy donors. The PCR made use of 60 Vbeta and 13 Jbeta primers. TCRdb's copy holds only in-frame clones and misses some; the assay was immunoSEQ multiplex PCR. Of approximately 190,000 clones detected, over 80% appear once; the ten largest clones hold over 1%. Sequencing was performed on PBMCs. Receptors originate from a man aged 30-40 years in good health and CMV-seronegative.

The chain recombines TRBV14 with TRBJ2-5, with D possibly being TRBD2 (6 bases). The DNA end lines up better with TRBJ2-7; the J call may be wrong. The CDR3 consists of 15 residues. Germline assignment: CDR1 SGHDN and CDR2 FVKESK. The CDR3 spells CASSLLAAQRYEQYF. In nucleotides, the CDR3 is TGTGCCAGCAGCCTTTTAGCGGCCCAGAGGTACGAGCAGTACTTC.

The CDR3 nucleotides are TGTGCCAGCAGTTTAAGCCCGTCGGGACAGGACTCCTACAATGAGCAGTTCTTC. The encoded protein is CASSLSPSGQDSYNEQFF. The chain carries TRBV28 and TRBJ2-1, with 8 bases lining up with TRBD1. Germline V gene sequence: CDR1 MDHEN, CDR2 SYDVKM. Trimming took 2 bases from V and 0 from J; bases not matched to a gene: 9. The CDR3 has 18 amino acids.

The chain couples TRBV6-7 to TRBJ1-1; D ambiguous. TRBV6-7 is placed among ORFs of uncertain function. V was trimmed by 0 bases and J by 3 bases, leaving 11 bases between them. This CDR3 comprises 15 residues. This CDR3 reads CASSYSPIPDTEAFF. In DNA form, the CDR3 reads TGTGCCAGCAGTTACTCACCAATTCCGGACACTGAAGCTTTCTTT.

The rearrangement joins TRBV5-1 to TRBJ2-1; 14 bases line up with TRBD2. The V and J ends lost 3 bases and 9 bases, in that order; junction bases with no gene match: 8. CDR3 length: 16 residues. The germline gives CDR1 SGHRS, CDR2 YFSETQ. The CDR3 protein is CASSSRLAGGPGEQFF. CDR3 nucleotides: TGCGCCAGCAGCTCCAGACTAGCGGGAGGGCCGGGTGAGCAGTTCTTC.

This clone occurred a few times. This chain links TRBV9 with TRBJ2-5, with D possibly being TRBD2 (5 bases). V was pared by 3 bases and J by 5 bases, with 14 bases between. CDR3 size: 14 residues. Germline CDR1 is SGDLS and CDR2 is YYNGEE. This chain's CDR3 is CASSGGLTGETQYF. CDR3 DNA sequence: TGTGCCAGCAGCGGGGGTCTTACGGGGGAGACCCAGTACTTC. The full variable domain, its missing parts supplied by reference TRBV9 and TRBJ2-5, is DSGVTQTPKHLITATGQRVTLRCSPRSGDLSVYWYQQSLDQGLQFLIQYYNGEERAKGNILERFSAQQFPDLHSELNLSSLELGDSALYFCASSGGLTGETQYFGPGTRLLVL.

This chain uses TRBV21-1 with TRBJ1-5; TRBD1, as called in the table, went unchecked against the DNA. TRBV21-1 is a pseudogene. This CDR3 spans 12 amino acids. CDR3 sequence: CASTLGDQPQHF. In nucleotides, the CDR3 is TGTGCCAGCACCTTAGGGGATCAGCCCCAGCATTTT.

J is TRBJ2-7 and V is TRBV13, with 7 positions matching TRBD1. CDR1 and CDR2 (germline): PRHDT, FYEKMQ (reference sequence). Losses at the gene ends were 1 base for V and 1 base for J; bases not matched to a gene: 4. The CDR3 contains 15 residues. CDR3 region: CASSLVGTESYEQYF. CDR3 coding DNA: TGTGCCAGCAGCTTAGTGGGGACAGAGTCCTACGAGCAGTACTTC.

The chain couples TRBV28 to TRBJ1-2; D is possibly TRBD1 (5 bases). The V end lost 5 bases, the J end lost 3 bases, and 13 bases lay between the germline ends. CDR1 MDHEN and CDR2 SYDVKM come from the germline V gene. CDR3 length: 14 residues. The DNA for the CDR3 is TGTGCCAGCAGTGTACTTGGGGCCGACTATGGCTACACCTTC. It translates to CASSVLGADYGYTF.

The genes are TRBV28 and TRBJ2-5; unclear D gene. The J call may be in error: the DNA end matches TRBJ2-7 better. The germline V gene has CDR1 MDHEN and CDR2 SYDVKM. The CDR3 runs 12 residues. CDR3: CASSLPDYEQYF. The CDR3 DNA sequence: TGTGCCAGCAGTTTACCCGACTACGAGCAGTACTTC.

The chain carries TRBV9 and TRBJ2-3; unclear D gene. With 0 bases removed from V and 0 bases from J, the gap between germline ends came to 5 bases. The CDR3 sequence is 14 residues long. Germline CDR1 is SGDLS and CDR2 is YYNGEE. For the CDR3, the DNA is TGTGCCAGCAGCGTAGTGGGCAGCACAGATACGCAGTATTTT. Its translation: CASSVVGSTDTQYF. The full variable domain, its missing parts supplied by reference TRBV9 and TRBJ2-3, is DSGVTQTPKHLITATGQRVTLRCSPRSGDLSVYWYQQSLDQGLQFLIQYYNGEERAKGNILERFSAQQFPDLHSELNLSSLELGDSALYFCASSVVGSTDTQYFGPGTRLTVL.

This CDR3 is CASSIAMDRGLHNYGYTF. As DNA, the CDR3 is TGTGCCAGTAGTATTGCCATGGACAGGGGGCTCCACAACTATGGCTACACCTTC. The chain employs TRBV19 and TRBJ1-2; 11 nucleotides line up with TRBD1. This CDR3 is built from 18 residues. V was pared by 3 bases and J by 2 bases, with 11 bases of the junction left unmatched. From germline, CDR1 is LNHDA and CDR2 SQIVND (reference sequence).

This chain links TRBV5-6 with TRBJ2-5; 13 bases map to TRBD2. The CDR3 loop spans 17 amino acids. J was trimmed by 5 bases and V by 7 bases; bases with no gene match: 14. CDR1 SGHDT and CDR2 YYEEEE come from the germline V gene. The CDR3 DNA sequence: TGTGCCAGCGGCCTTGGACTAGCGGGGGATTTGGTGGAGACCCAGTACTTC. Protein: CASGLGLAGDLVETQYF.

The chain links TRBV7-2 to TRBJ2-1; 8 nucleotides match TRBD2. The CDR3 has 15 amino acids. The ends lost 6 bases at V and 4 bases at J; junction bases unmatched: 8. Germline V gene lookup returns CDR1 SGHTA and CDR2 FQGNSA. The CDR3 region is CASRTDRGGYNEQFF. DNA for the CDR3: TGTGCCAGCAGAACTGACCGGGGGGGGTACAATGAGCAGTTCTTC. The variable domain in full, completed from reference TRBV7-2 and TRBJ2-1, reads GAGVSQSPSNKVTEKGKDVELRCDPISGHTALYWYRQSLGQGLEFLIYFQGNSAPDKSGLPSDRFSAERTGGSVSTLTIQRTQQEDSAVYLCASRTDRGGYNEQFFGPGTRLTVL.

The rearrangement links TRBV7-9 to TRBJ2-2, with a possible D match to TRBD1 (7 bases). V lost 5 bases and J lost 2, with 21 bases in between. Germline V lookup: CDR1 SEHNR, CDR2 FQNEAQ (reference sequence). The CDR3 sequence is 18 residues long. CDR3 nucleotide sequence: TGTGCCAGCAGCACCTTAGCGTTTGGAGGGGGCAACACCGGGGAGCTGTTTTTT. It translates to CASSTLAFGGGNTGELFF.

V and J are TRBV5-1 and TRBJ2-2; possible D gene TRBD2, 6 bases. Germline CDR1 SGHRS, CDR2 YFSETQ. The CDR3 is 17 residues long. Trimming cost V 3 bases and J 2 bases, with 17 bases left between them. CDR3 DNA sequence: TGCGCCAGCAGCTGGACCCGGGACTCGGGTAACACCGGGGAGCTGTTTTTT. Translation gives CASSWTRDSGNTGELFF.

The chain links TRBV11-2 to TRBJ2-7; tentatively, D is TRBD1 (6 bases). Trimming removed 5 bases at V and 5 bases at J, with 19 bases between. The CDR3 has 15 amino acids. Germline CDR1 is SGHAT and CDR2 is FQNNGV. CDR3 nucleotide sequence: TGTGCCAGCAGCCCCTTGGGGACACCCGAGGACGAGCAGTACTTC. It specifies CASSPLGTPEDEQYF.

The genes are TRBV28 and TRBJ1-5; 7 nucleotides agree with TRBD1. J gave up 5 bases and V 1 base, and 8 bases lay outside the gene matches. Germline CDR1 is MDHEN and CDR2 is SYDVKM. The CDR3 length is 16 residues. The CDR3 DNA reads as TGTGCCAGCAGTTTATCCATAACAGGGGACGATCAGCCCCAGCATTTT. This codes for CASSLSITGDDQPQHF.

The chain recombines TRBV4-1 with TRBJ2-1; 7 nucleotides agree with TRBD1. Germline V lookup: CDR1 MGHRA, CDR2 YSYEKL. CDR3 length equals 15 residues. With 3 bases clipped from V and 4 bases from J, the junction kept 6 bases outside the gene matches. The CDR3 sequence: CASSHIRDSYNEQFF. The CDR3 DNA is TGCGCCAGCAGCCACATCCGGGACAGTTACAATGAGCAGTTCTTC.

The chain joins TRBV6-8 to TRBJ1-2, with 8 positions matching TRBD1. V was pared by 5 bases and J by 5 bases, with 4 bases of the junction left unmatched. The CDR3 is made up of 13 amino acids. Germline V lookup: CDR1 MNHGY, CDR2 SAAAGT. CDR3 loop: CASSTQGGYGYTF. The CDR3 DNA is TGTGCCAGCAGTACACAGGGGGGGTATGGCTACACCTTC.